Included here is one T cell receptor (beta chain) sequence, with context. CDR1 and CDR2 from the germline V gene are MDHEN and SYDVKM. This CDR3 region has 17 residues. The junction had 7 bases not matched to a gene; V was cut back by 5 bases and J by 0 bases. Using immunoSEQ multiplex PCR, the repertoire was profiled, and TCRdb retains in-frame clones only, with some absent. The top ten clones hold over 4% of a sample with about 240,000 clones, about 89% of them seen once. The data were taken from a study of blood T cell repertoires in COVID-19. Study-level information: The samples span acute and convalescent COVID-19 from the United States, Italy and Spain. PBMCs, B-cell-depleted T cells, or T cells provided the cDNA or gDNA that made up the material.

The sequence came from a woman aged 25 to 39 who had recovered from COVID-19. Sequencing was done on a sample of PBMCs or T cells enriched from blood (not recorded which). The chain combines TRBV28 with TRBJ2-3; 11 bases are a match to TRBD2. CDR3 residues: CASSLQLAGASTDTQYF. CDR3 bases: TGTGCCAGCAGTCTGCAACTAGCGGGAGCCAGCACAGATACGCAGTATTTT.